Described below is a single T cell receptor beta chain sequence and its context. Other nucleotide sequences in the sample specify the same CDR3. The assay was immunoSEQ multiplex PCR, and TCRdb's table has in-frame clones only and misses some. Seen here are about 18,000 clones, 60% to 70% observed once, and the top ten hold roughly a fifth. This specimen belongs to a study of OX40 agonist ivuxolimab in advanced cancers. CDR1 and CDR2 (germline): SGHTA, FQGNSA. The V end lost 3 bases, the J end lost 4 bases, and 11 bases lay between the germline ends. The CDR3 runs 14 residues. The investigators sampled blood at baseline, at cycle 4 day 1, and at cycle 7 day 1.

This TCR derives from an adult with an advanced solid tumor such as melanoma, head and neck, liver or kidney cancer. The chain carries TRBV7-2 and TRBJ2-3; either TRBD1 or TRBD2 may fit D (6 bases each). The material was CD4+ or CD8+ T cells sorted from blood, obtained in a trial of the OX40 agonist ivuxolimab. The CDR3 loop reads CASSLGGPPDTQYF. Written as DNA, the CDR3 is TGTGCCAGCAGCTTGGGGGGCCCCCCAGATACGCAGTATTTT.